A selection of T cell receptor beta chains follows, all from one sample in a study of cytomegalovirus exposure and HLA in healthy donors. Repertoires were generated with immunoSEQ multiplex PCR, while TCRdb's copy carries only in-frame clones and drops some. This table has some 190,000 clones, around three quarters appearing once. Sequenced: PBMCs. All receptors come from a woman younger than 45 in good health and CMV-seropositive. CDR3s include the opening cysteine and the closing phenylalanine or tryptophan. D genes are given only for firm matches. Clone size appears in some rows only: once, few, many, or a class for an expanded clone.

clone size	D gene	V gene	J gene	CDR3 protein	CDR3 DNA
once	.	TRBV12-5	TRBJ1-1	CASGLAQGGTEAFF	TGTGCTAGTGGTTTGGCGCAGGGTGGCACTGAAGCTTTCTTT
few	.	TRBV7-2	TRBJ2-2	CASSLRVAVNTGELFF	TGTGCCAGCAGCCTCCGGGTGGCAGTGAACACCGGGGAGCTGTTTTTT
.	.	TRBV4-3	TRBJ1-1	CASSQGTSLDEAFF	TGCGCCAGCAGCCAGGGGACAAGTCTTGACGAAGCTTTCTTT
few	TRBD1	TRBV6-5	TRBJ1-4	CASSLGDRATNEKLFF	TGTGCCAGCAGTTTAGGTGACAGGGCAACTAATGAAAAACTGTTTTTT
.	.	TRBV7-2	TRBJ2-5	CASSFDRDQETQYF	TGTGCCAGCAGCTTCGACAGAGACCAAGAGACCCAGTACTTC
.	TRBD1	TRBV28	TRBJ1-2	CASSLGQGSVIYGYTF	TGTGCCAGCAGTTTGGGACAGGGCTCCGTCATATATGGCTACACCTTC
.	TRBD1	TRBV11-3	TRBJ1-1	CASSLGQGRGNTEAFF	TGTGCCAGCAGCTTGGGACAGGGGCGAGGGAACACTGAAGCTTTCTTT
.	.	TRBV4-3	TRBJ1-5	CASSPQVTGGPTSGQPQHF	.
.	TRBD2	TRBV11-3	TRBJ2-3	CASSFSDGGYHTQYF	TGTGCCAGCAGCTTTTCTGACGGGGGGTACCATACGCAGTATTTT
.	.	TRBV28	TRBJ1-2	CASSSVDYGYTF	TGTGCCAGCAGTTCAGTGGACTATGGCTACACCTTC
.	.	TRBV6-5	TRBJ1-1	CASSYSAAPGTEAFF	TGTGCCAGCAGTTACTCAGCGGCGCCGGGGACTGAAGCTTTCTTT
.	.	TRBV4-2	TRBJ1-5	CASSAPGGYSNQPQHF	TGTGCCAGCAGCGCCCCTGGCGGTTATAGCAATCAGCCCCAGCATTTT
.	TRBD1	TRBV2	TRBJ2-7	CASLGGTYEQYF	TGTGCCAGCTTAGGGGGCACCTACGAGCAGTACTTC
.	.	TRBV28	TRBJ1-5	CASSLGTLSNQPQHF	TGTGCCAGCAGTTTGGGCACCCTAAGCAATCAGCCCCAGCATTTT
.	.	TRBV5-1	TRBJ1-2	CASSLGSSLVYGYTF	TGCGCCAGCAGCTTGGGCTCATCCCTAGTCTATGGCTACACCTTC
.	.	TRBV6-5	TRBJ2-7	CASSYGHTYEQYF	TGTGCCAGCAGTTACGGACATACCTACGAGCAGTACTTC
.	TRBD2	TRBV9	TRBJ2-5	CASTRGGGGETQYF	TGTGCCAGCACCCGGGGGGGCGGCGGGGAGACCCAGTACTTC
.	.	TRBV7-9	TRBJ1-5	CASSEGGGSNQPQHF	TGTGCCAGCAGCGAGGGCGGGGGGAGCAATCAGCCCCAGCATTTT
.	TRBD1	TRBV11-3	TRBJ1-1	CASSARTGRDEAFF	TGTGCCAGCAGCGCCCGGACAGGGCGAGACGAAGCTTTCTTT
.	.	TRBV7-8	TRBJ2-7	CASSLVRELPYEQYF	TGTGCCAGCAGCTTAGTCCGAGAACTTCCCTACGAGCAGTACTTC
.	.	TRBV4-3	TRBJ1-2	CASSQARSNYGYTF	TGCGCCAGCAGCCAGGCCAGGTCGAACTATGGCTACACCTTC
few	TRBD1	TRBV28	TRBJ1-5	CASSLKRDRSNQPQHF	TGTGCCAGCAGTCTCAAAAGGGACAGATCCAATCAGCCCCAGCATTTT
.	TRBD2	TRBV7-9	TRBJ2-3	CASSLDPLRGGPTDTQYF	TGTGCCAGCAGCTTAGACCCCCTACGCGGGGGGCCCACAGATACGCAGTATTTT
few	TRBD1	TRBV4-1	TRBJ2-2	CASSRQSGTGATGELFF	TGCGCCAGCAGCCGCCAATCCGGGACAGGGGCCACCGGGGAGCTGTTTTTT
.	TRBD1	TRBV5-5	TRBJ2-3	CASSFTGTGASAQYF	TGTGCCAGCAGCTTCACCGGGACAGGAGCTTCAGCGCAGTATTTT
.	.	TRBV21-1	TRBJ2-1	CAGSGDADTNNEQFF	TGTGCCGGTTCCGGGGATGCGGATACGAACAATGAGCAGTTCTTC
.	TRBD1	TRBV5-6	TRBJ2-1	CASSYSGGTGLNEQFF	TGTGCCAGCAGCTACTCCGGAGGGACAGGGCTTAATGAGCAGTTCTTC
.	TRBD2	TRBV4-3	TRBJ2-5	CASSSTSGEETQYF	TGCGCCAGCAGCTCCACTAGCGGGGAAGAGACCCAGTACTTC
.	TRBD2	TRBV18	TRBJ2-2	CASSPPGGTGELFF	TGTGCCAGCTCACCCCCCGGGGGGACCGGGGAGCTGTTTTTT
.	TRBD2	TRBV6-1	TRBJ2-7	CASSERPGGNEQYF	TGTGCCAGCAGTGAAAGACCGGGGGGAAACGAGCAGTACTTC
.	TRBD2	TRBV27	TRBJ2-1	CASTLLAGGQNEQFF	TGTGCCAGCACCCTACTAGCGGGGGGGCAGAATGAGCAGTTCTTC
.	.	TRBV11-2	TRBJ1-2	CASSADRRSYGYTF	TGTGCCAGCAGCGCCGACAGGCGCTCCTATGGCTACACCTTC
.	.	TRBV28	TRBJ2-6	CASSSTGVGANVLTF	TGTGCCAGCAGTTCAACCGGGGTGGGGGCCAACGTCCTGACTTTC
.	TRBD1	TRBV30	TRBJ1-2	CAWSDPVSGGSFGYTF	TGTGCCTGGAGTGACCCAGTATCAGGGGGCTCGTTTGGCTACACCTTC
.	.	TRBV9	TRBJ2-3	CASSVESQGTDTQYF	TGTGCCAGCAGCGTAGAATCGCAGGGGACAGATACGCAGTATTTT
few	.	TRBV6-6	TRBJ2-2	CASNIQENTGELFF	TGTGCCAGCAATATACAGGAGAACACCGGGGAGCTGTTTTTT
.	.	TRBV7-9	TRBJ1-4	CSSSLQGPHEKLFF	TGTTCCAGCAGCTTACAGGGTCCCCATGAAAAACTGTTTTTT
.	TRBD2	TRBV7-9	TRBJ2-5	CASSLIAGTDF	TGTGCCAGCAGCTTGATAGCGGGGACGGACTTC
.	.	TRBV7-7	TRBJ2-7	CASSFAGGREQYF	TGTGCCAGCAGCTTCGCCGGCGGGCGCGAGCAGTACTTC
.	.	TRBV6-1	TRBJ1-6	CASTRLRGSNSPLHF	TGTGCCAGCACTAGACTGCGGGGGAGTAATTCACCCCTCCACTTT
once	TRBD2	TRBV9	TRBJ2-7	CASSVGASGGYEQYF	TGTGCCAGCAGCGTAGGGGCTAGCGGGGGTTACGAGCAGTACTTC
.	TRBD1	TRBV4-1	TRBJ1-5	CASSLRQGTNQPQHF	TGCGCCAGCAGCCTCCGACAGGGGACAAATCAGCCCCAGCATTTT
.	TRBD1	TRBV2	TRBJ1-5	CASSARTGTNQPQHF	TGTGCCAGCAGTGCCCGGACAGGTACGAATCAGCCCCAGCATTTT
.	.	TRBV5-1	TRBJ1-3	CASSPRGPGNTIYF	TGCGCCAGCAGCCCCCGGGGTCCCGGAAACACCATATATTTT
.	.	TRBV19	TRBJ2-5	CASSRAFQETQYF	TGTGCCAGTAGTAGGGCATTCCAAGAGACCCAGTACTTC
few	.	TRBV18	TRBJ2-1	CASSPLTDYNEQFF	TGTGCCAGCTCACCACTCACTGATTACAATGAGCAGTTCTTC
few	.	TRBV2	TRBJ1-3	CASSGEGGSGNTIYF	TGTGCCAGCAGTGGAGAAGGGGGAAGCGGAAACACCATATATTTT
.	TRBD1	TRBV9	TRBJ1-5	CASSETGGGQPQHF	TGTGCCAGCAGCGAGACAGGGGGGGGTCAGCCCCAGCATTTT
.	.	TRBV14	TRBJ1-2	CASTTTWGGITNYGYTF	TGTGCCAGCACTACAACATGGGGGGGGATCACGAACTATGGCTACACCTTC
.	TRBD1	TRBV28	TRBJ1-1	CASSLTGTGNTEAFF	TGTGCCAGCAGTCTTACCGGGACAGGGAACACTGAAGCTTTCTTT
.	.	TRBV18	TRBJ1-6	CASSPRGYTDSPLHF	TGTGCCAGCTCACCCCGGGGGTATACGGATTCACCCCTCCACTTT
.	.	TRBV7-2	TRBJ2-3	CASSPLDTQYF	TGTGCCAGCAGCCCCCTAGATACGCAGTATTTT